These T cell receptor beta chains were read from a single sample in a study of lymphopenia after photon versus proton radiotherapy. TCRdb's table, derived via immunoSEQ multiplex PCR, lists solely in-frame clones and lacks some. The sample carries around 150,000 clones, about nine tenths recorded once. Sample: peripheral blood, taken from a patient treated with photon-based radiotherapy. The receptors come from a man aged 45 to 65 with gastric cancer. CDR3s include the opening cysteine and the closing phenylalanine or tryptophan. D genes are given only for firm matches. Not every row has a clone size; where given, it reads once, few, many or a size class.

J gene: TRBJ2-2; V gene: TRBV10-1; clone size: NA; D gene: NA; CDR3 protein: CASSEDQRAGELFF; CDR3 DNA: TGCGCCAGCAGTGAGGACCAAAGGGCCGGGGAGCTGTTTTTT
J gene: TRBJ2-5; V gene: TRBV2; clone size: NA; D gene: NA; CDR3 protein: CASRGYLSRETQYF; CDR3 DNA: TGTGCCAGCAGGGGGTACCTCTCTCGGGAGACCCAGTACTTC
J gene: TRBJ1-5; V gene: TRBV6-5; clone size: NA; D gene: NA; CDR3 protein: CASRKMTGYNQPQHF; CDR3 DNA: TGTGCCAGCAGGAAGATGACAGGTTACAATCAGCCCCAGCATTTT
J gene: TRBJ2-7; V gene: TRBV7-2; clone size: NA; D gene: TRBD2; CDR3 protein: CASSLGTSGTYEQYF; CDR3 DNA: TGTGCCAGCAGCTTGGGAACTAGCGGGACCTACGAGCAGTACTTC
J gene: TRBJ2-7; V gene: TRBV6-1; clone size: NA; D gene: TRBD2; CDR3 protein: CASSEAGSGRSYEQYF; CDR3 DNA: TGTGCCAGCAGTGAGGCTGGTAGCGGGAGATCCTACGAGCAGTACTTC
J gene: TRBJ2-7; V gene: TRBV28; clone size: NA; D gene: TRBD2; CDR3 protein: CASSSGGRWYEQYF; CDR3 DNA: TGTGCCAGCAGTTCGGGCGGGAGGTGGTACGAGCAGTACTTC
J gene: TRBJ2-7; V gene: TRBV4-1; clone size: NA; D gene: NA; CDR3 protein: CASSQVTGSYEQYF; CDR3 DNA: TGCGCCAGCAGCCAAGTTACGGGATCCTACGAGCAGTACTTC
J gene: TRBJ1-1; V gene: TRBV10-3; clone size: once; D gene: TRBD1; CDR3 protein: CAISEDREVSEAFF; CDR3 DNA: TGTGCCATCAGTGAGGACAGGGAAGTCTCTGAAGCTTTCTTT
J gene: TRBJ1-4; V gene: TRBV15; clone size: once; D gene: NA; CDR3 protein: CATSSPSEKLFF; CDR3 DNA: TGTGCCACCAGCAGTCCCAGCGAAAAACTGTTTTTT
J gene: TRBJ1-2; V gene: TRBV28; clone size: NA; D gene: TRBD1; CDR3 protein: CANAGTDGYTF; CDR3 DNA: TGTGCCAATGCGGGGACAGATGGCTACACCTTC
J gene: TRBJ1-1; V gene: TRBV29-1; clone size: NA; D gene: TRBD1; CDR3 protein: CSVPGQGTLNTEAFF; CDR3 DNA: TGCAGCGTCCCGGGACAGGGAACTTTGAACACTGAAGCTTTCTTT
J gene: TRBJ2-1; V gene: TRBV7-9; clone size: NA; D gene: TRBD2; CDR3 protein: CASSSPTSGSSYNEQFF; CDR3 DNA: TGTGCCAGCAGCTCGCCGACTAGCGGGAGCTCCTACAATGAGCAGTTCTTC
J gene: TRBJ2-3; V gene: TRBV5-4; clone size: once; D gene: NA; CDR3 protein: CATKWDAGPRDTQYF; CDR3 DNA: TGTGCCACCAAGTGGGATGCCGGGCCTAGAGATACGCAGTATTTT
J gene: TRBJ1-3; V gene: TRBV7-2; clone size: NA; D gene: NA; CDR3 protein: CASSIRTIRNTIYF; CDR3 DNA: TGTGCCAGCAGCATCCGGACGATCAGAAACACCATATATTTT
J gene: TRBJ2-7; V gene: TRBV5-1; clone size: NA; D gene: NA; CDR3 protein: CASSLREGDYEQYF; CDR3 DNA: TGCGCCAGCAGCTTGAGGGAAGGTGACTACGAGCAGTACTTC
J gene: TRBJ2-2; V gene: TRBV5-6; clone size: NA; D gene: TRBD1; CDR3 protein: CASSFGTGETGELFF; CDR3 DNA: TGTGCCAGCAGCTTTGGGACAGGGGAAACCGGGGAGCTGTTTTTT
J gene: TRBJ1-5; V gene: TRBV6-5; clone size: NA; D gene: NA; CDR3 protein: CASSSGQYQPQHF; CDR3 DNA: TGTGCCAGCAGCTCTGGACAGTATCAGCCCCAGCATTTT
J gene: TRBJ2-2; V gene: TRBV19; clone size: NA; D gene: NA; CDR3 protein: CASSIRGANTGELFF; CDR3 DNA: TGTGCCAGTAGTATAAGGGGAGCGAACACCGGGGAGCTGTTTTTT
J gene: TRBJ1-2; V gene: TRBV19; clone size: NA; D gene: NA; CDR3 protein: CASSRANYGYTF; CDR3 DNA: TGTGCCAGTTCCAGGGCTAACTATGGCTACACCTTC
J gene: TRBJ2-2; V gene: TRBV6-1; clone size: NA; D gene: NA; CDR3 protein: CASSEGGSGAGELFF; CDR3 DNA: TGTGCCAGCAGTGAGGGCGGCTCGGGCGCCGGGGAGCTGTTTTTT
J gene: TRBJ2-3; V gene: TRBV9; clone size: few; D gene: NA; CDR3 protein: CASSVTGRFPSTDTQYF; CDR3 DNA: TGTGCCAGCAGCGTGACCGGACGGTTTCCTAGCACAGATACGCAGTATTTT
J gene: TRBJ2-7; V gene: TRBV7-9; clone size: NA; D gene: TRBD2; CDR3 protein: CASSSSGSPEEQYF; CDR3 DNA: TGTGCCAGCAGCTCTAGCGGGAGTCCCGAAGAGCAGTACTTC
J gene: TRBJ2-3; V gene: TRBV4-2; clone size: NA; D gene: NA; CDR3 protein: CASSQPGSKDTQYF; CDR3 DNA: TGTGCCAGCAGCCAGCCCGGGTCCAAGGATACGCAGTATTTT
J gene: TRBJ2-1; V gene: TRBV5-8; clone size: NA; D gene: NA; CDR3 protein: CASSSSAYYNEQFF; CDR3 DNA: TGTGCCAGCAGCTCAAGCGCGTACTACAATGAGCAGTTCTTC
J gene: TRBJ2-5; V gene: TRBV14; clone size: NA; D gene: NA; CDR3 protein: CASSGGRGTQYF; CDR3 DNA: TGTGCCAGCAGCGGCGGGCGGGGGACCCAGTACTTC
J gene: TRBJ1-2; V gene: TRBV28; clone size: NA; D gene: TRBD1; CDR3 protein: CASSSTGLADGYTF; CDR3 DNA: TGTGCCAGCAGTTCGACAGGGTTAGCTGATGGCTACACCTTC
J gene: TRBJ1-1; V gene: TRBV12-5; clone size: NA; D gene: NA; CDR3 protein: CASGLTPSNTEAFF; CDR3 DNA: TGTGCTAGTGGTTTAACACCCTCCAACACTGAAGCTTTCTTT
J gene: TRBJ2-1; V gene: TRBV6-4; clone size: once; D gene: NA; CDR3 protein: CASSETYRSSYNEQFF; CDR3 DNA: TGTGCCAGCAGTGAGACGTATCGGAGCTCCTACAATGAGCAGTTCTTC
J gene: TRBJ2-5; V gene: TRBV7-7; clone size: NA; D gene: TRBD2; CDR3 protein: CASSLGGYQETQYF; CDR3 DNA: TGTGCCAGCAGCTTGGGGGGGTACCAAGAGACCCAGTACTTC
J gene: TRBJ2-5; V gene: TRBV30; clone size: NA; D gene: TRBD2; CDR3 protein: CAWSVGGGQETQYF; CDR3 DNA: TGTGCCTGGAGTGTGGGGGGGGGCCAAGAGACCCAGTACTTC
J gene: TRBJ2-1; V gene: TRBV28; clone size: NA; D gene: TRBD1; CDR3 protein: CASSLEGQDYNEQFF; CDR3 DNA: TGTGCCAGCAGTCTCGAGGGACAGGACTACAATGAGCAGTTCTTC
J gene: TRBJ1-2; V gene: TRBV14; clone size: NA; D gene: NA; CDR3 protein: CASSQEISPLTGGYTF; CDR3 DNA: TGTGCCAGCAGCCAAGAAATTTCTCCTTTAACTGGTGGCTACACCTTC
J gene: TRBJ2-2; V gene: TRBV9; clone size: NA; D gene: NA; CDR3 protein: CASSLWETGELFF; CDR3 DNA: TGTGCCAGCAGCTTGTGGGAGACCGGGGAGCTGTTTTTT
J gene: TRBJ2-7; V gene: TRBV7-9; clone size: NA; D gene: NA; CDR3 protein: CASSREGGGQYF; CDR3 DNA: TGTGCCAGCAGCCGAGAGGGGGGTGGGCAGTACTTC
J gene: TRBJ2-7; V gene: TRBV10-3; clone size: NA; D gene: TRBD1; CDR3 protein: CAISESTGTTSPGSPYEQYF; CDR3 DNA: TGTGCCATCAGTGAGTCGACAGGGACAACAAGCCCGGGGTCCCCCTACGAGCAGTACTTC
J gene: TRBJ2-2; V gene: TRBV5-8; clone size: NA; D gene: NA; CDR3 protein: CASSQGTRNTGELFF; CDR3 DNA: TGTGCCAGCAGCCAAGGGACCCGGAACACCGGGGAGCTGTTTTTT
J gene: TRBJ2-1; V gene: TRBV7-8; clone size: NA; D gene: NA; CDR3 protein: CASSHRLPGLEGNEQFF; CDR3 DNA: TGTGCCAGCAGCCATAGACTCCCGGGCCTGGAGGGGAATGAGCAGTTCTTC
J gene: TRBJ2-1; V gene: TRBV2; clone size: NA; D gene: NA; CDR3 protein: CASKKDNFSYNEQFF; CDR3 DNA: TGTGCCAGCAAGAAGGACAACTTCTCCTACAATGAGCAGTTCTTC
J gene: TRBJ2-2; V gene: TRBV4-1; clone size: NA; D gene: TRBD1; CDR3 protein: CASSHRGGQRDTGELFF; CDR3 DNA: TGCGCCAGCAGCCACAGAGGGGGACAGCGAGACACCGGGGAGCTGTTTTTT
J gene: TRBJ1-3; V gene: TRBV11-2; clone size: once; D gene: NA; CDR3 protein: CASSPPTSSGNTIYF; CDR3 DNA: TGTGCCAGCAGCCCACCGACAAGCTCTGGAAACACCATATATTTT
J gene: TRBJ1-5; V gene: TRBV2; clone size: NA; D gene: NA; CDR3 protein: CASRPLGQPQHF; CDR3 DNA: TGTGCCAGCAGGCCCCTGGGCCAGCCCCAGCATTTT
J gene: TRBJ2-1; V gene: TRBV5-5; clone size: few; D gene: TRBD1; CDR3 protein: CASSLFRWDREFF; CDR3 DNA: TGTGCCAGCAGCTTATTCCGTTGGGACAGGGAGTTCTTC
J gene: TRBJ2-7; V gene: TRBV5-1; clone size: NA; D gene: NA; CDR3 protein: CASSLDGNSYEQYF; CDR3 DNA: TGCGCCAGCAGCTTGGACGGGAATTCCTACGAGCAGTACTTC
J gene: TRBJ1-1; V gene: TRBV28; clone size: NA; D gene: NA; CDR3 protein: CASSLLPVGNTEAFF; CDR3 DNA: TGTGCCAGCAGTTTACTCCCCGTTGGAAACACTGAAGCTTTCTTT
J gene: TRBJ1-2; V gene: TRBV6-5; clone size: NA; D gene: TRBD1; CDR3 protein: CASSYPTGLGYGYTF; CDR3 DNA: TGTGCCAGCAGTTACCCGACAGGGTTAGGCTATGGCTACACCTTC
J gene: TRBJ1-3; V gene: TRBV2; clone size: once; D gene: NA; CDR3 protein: CASRKDGLSGNTIYF; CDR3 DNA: TGTGCCAGCAGGAAGGACGGTCTCTCTGGAAACACCATATATTTT
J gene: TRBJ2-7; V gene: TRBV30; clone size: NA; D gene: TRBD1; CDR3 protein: CAWAGDRGREQYF; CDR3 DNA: TGTGCCTGGGCCGGGGACAGGGGGCGCGAGCAGTACTTC
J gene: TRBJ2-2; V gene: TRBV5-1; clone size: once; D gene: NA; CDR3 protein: CASSPTENTGELFF; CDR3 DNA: TGCGCCAGCAGCCCGACGGAAAACACCGGGGAGCTGTTTTTT
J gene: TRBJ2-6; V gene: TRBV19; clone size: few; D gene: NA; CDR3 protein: CASSRPALGANVLTF; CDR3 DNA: TGTGCCAGTAGTAGACCAGCGCTCGGGGCCAACGTCCTGACTTTC
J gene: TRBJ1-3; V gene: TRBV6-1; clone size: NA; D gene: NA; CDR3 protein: CASSERGSGNTIYF; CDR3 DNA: TGTGCCAGCAGCGAAAGGGGGTCCGGAAACACCATATATTTT
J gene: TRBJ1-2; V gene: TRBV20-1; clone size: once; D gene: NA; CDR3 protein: CSARQVYGYTF; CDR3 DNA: TGCAGTGCTCGACAGGTCTATGGCTACACCTTC
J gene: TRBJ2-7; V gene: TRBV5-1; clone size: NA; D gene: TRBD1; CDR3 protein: CASSFAPVGTGFYEQYF; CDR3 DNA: TGCGCCAGCAGCTTTGCGCCAGTAGGGACAGGATTCTACGAGCAGTACTTC